Listed below are T cell receptor beta chains from one sample, sequenced in a study of identical twins. From the 5' RACE reads, TCRdb called clonotypes with MiXCR, one entry per CDR3 protein. The sample carries about 530,000 distinct CDR3 sequences, about 15% recorded once. These data also formed part of another study, on yellow fever vaccine responses in identical twins.

Input material: CD4+ T cells sorted from blood. These receptors originate from a woman aged 18-29 years in good health. CDR3s include the opening cysteine and the closing phenylalanine or tryptophan. The D gene is left open where the match is weak. For some rows the clone size is stated as once, few or many, or as a class when expanded; others skip it.

J gene: TRBJ1-1
D gene: NA
V gene: TRBV6-1
clone size: few
CDR3 protein: CASRSTNLNTEAFF
CDR3 DNA: TGTGCCAGCAGATCGACGAACTTGAACACTGAAGCTTTCTTT

J gene: TRBJ1-4
D gene: NA
V gene: TRBV12-3/TRBV12-4
clone size: few
CDR3 protein: CASSWGSFNEKLFF
CDR3 DNA: TGTGCCAGCAGTTGGGGCAGTTTTAATGAAAAACTGTTTTTT

J gene: TRBJ2-1
D gene: NA
V gene: TRBV12-3/TRBV12-4
clone size: many
CDR3 protein: CASSLGFVFGGTNEQFF
CDR3 DNA: TGTGCCAGCAGTTTAGGTTTCGTTTTTGGGGGAACCAATGAGCAGTTCTTC

J gene: TRBJ2-5
D gene: NA
V gene: TRBV29-1
clone size: few
CDR3 protein: CSVEAPRRETQYF
CDR3 DNA: TGCAGCGTTGAAGCGCCCAGGAGGGAGACCCAGTACTTC

J gene: TRBJ2-7
D gene: NA
V gene: TRBV3-1
clone size: few
CDR3 protein: CASTSRGEEQYF
CDR3 DNA: TGTGCCAGCACCTCCAGGGGCGAAGAGCAGTACTTC

J gene: TRBJ2-3
D gene: TRBD1
V gene: TRBV20-1
clone size: few
CDR3 protein: CSAGGQGLRTDTQYF
CDR3 DNA: TGCAGTGCTGGTGGACAGGGGCTACGCACAGATACGCAGTATTTT

J gene: TRBJ2-7
D gene: NA
V gene: TRBV3-1
clone size: many
CDR3 protein: CASSQVLSGGQYF
CDR3 DNA: TGTGCCAGCAGCCAAGTCCTCAGCGGTGGGCAGTACTTC

J gene: TRBJ2-7
D gene: NA
V gene: TRBV28
clone size: few
CDR3 protein: CASSTLANSYEQYF
CDR3 DNA: TGTGCCAGCAGTACCCTAGCGAACTCCTACGAGCAGTACTTC

J gene: TRBJ1-1
D gene: TRBD1
V gene: TRBV7-2
clone size: NA
CDR3 protein: CASSLKSGTGNTEAFF
CDR3 DNA: TGTGCCAGCAGCTTAAAATCAGGGACAGGGAACACTGAAGCTTTCTTT

J gene: TRBJ2-2
D gene: NA
V gene: TRBV28
clone size: NA
CDR3 protein: CASSFVTRGTGELFF
CDR3 DNA: TGTGCCAGCAGTTTCGTGACTAGGGGCACCGGGGAGCTGTTTTTT

J gene: TRBJ2-3
D gene: TRBD1
V gene: TRBV7-9
clone size: few
CDR3 protein: CASSERQGVGTDTQYF
CDR3 DNA: TGTGCCAGCAGCGAGAGACAGGGGGTAGGCACAGATACGCAGTATTTT

J gene: TRBJ2-1
D gene: NA
V gene: TRBV7-9
clone size: few
CDR3 protein: CASRKTGTTNEQFF
CDR3 DNA: TGTGCCAGCAGGAAAACCGGGACAACTAATGAGCAGTTCTTC

J gene: TRBJ1-5
D gene: NA
V gene: TRBV20-1
clone size: NA
CDR3 protein: CSATERGNQPQHF
CDR3 DNA: TGCAGTGCAACAGAGAGGGGCAATCAGCCCCAGCATTTT

J gene: TRBJ2-1
D gene: TRBD2
V gene: TRBV7-8
clone size: few
CDR3 protein: CASSFPLAGSSYNEQFF
CDR3 DNA: TGTGCCAGCAGCTTCCCCTTAGCGGGAAGCTCCTACAATGAGCAGTTCTTC

J gene: TRBJ2-3
D gene: NA
V gene: TRBV5-1
clone size: few
CDR3 protein: CASGAGNPTDTQYF
CDR3 DNA: TGCGCCAGCGGGGCAGGGAACCCCACAGATACGCAGTATTTT

J gene: TRBJ2-3
D gene: NA
V gene: TRBV6-5
clone size: NA
CDR3 protein: CASSYSAAGASVDTQYF
CDR3 DNA: TGTGCCAGCAGTTACTCCGCGGCGGGGGCCTCTGTAGATACGCAGTATTTT

J gene: TRBJ2-1
D gene: NA
V gene: TRBV7-2
clone size: NA
CDR3 protein: CASSIDSSYNEQFF
CDR3 DNA: TGTGCCAGCAGCATCGACAGCTCCTACAATGAGCAGTTCTTC

J gene: TRBJ1-1
D gene: NA
V gene: TRBV4-1
clone size: few
CDR3 protein: CASSHNDRTEAFF
CDR3 DNA: TGCGCCAGCAGCCACAACGACAGAACTGAAGCTTTCTTT

J gene: TRBJ2-4
D gene: NA
V gene: TRBV24-1
clone size: NA
CDR3 protein: CATSDPSPGMGKNIQYF
CDR3 DNA: TGTGCCACCAGTGACCCTTCGCCAGGGATGGGCAAAAACATTCAGTACTTC

J gene: TRBJ2-1
D gene: NA
V gene: TRBV5-1
clone size: few
CDR3 protein: CASRVGSSQDEQFF
CDR3 DNA: TGCGCCAGCAGGGTAGGGAGCTCCCAGGATGAGCAGTTCTTC

J gene: TRBJ2-1
D gene: TRBD2
V gene: TRBV5-5
clone size: NA
CDR3 protein: CASSPVGLAITNNEQFF
CDR3 DNA: TGTGCCAGCAGCCCGGTAGGACTAGCGATCACCAACAATGAGCAGTTCTTC

J gene: TRBJ2-1
D gene: TRBD2
V gene: TRBV20-1
clone size: NA
CDR3 protein: CSASRASGGATYNEQFF
CDR3 DNA: TGCAGTGCTAGTCGAGCGAGCGGGGGGGCAACCTACAATGAGCAGTTCTTC

J gene: TRBJ2-1
D gene: TRBD2
V gene: TRBV11-2
clone size: NA
CDR3 protein: CASRFDWASGSIEQFF
CDR3 DNA: TGTGCCAGCAGGTTTGATTGGGCTAGCGGGAGTATTGAGCAGTTCTTC

J gene: TRBJ2-1
D gene: TRBD2
V gene: TRBV11-1
clone size: NA
CDR3 protein: CASSSGLAGGSSYNEQFF
CDR3 DNA: TGTGCCAGCAGCTCCGGACTAGCGGGGGGGAGCTCCTACAATGAGCAGTTCTTC

J gene: TRBJ1-1
D gene: TRBD1
V gene: TRBV20-1
clone size: few
CDR3 protein: CSAARDRMNTEAFF
CDR3 DNA: TGCAGTGCTGCAAGGGACAGAATGAACACTGAAGCTTTCTTT

J gene: TRBJ2-1
D gene: TRBD2
V gene: TRBV29-1
clone size: NA
CDR3 protein: CSAGGLAGVSIGYNEQFF
CDR3 DNA: TGCAGCGCAGGGGGACTAGCGGGAGTATCTATCGGCTACAATGAGCAGTTCTTC

J gene: TRBJ2-1
D gene: NA
V gene: TRBV5-1
clone size: few
CDR3 protein: CASSLVQGAVYNEQFF
CDR3 DNA: TGCGCCAGCAGCCTAGTACAGGGCGCGGTCTACAATGAGCAGTTCTTC

J gene: TRBJ1-2
D gene: TRBD1
V gene: TRBV20-1
clone size: NA
CDR3 protein: CSAARGLEGYTF
CDR3 DNA: TGCAGTGCCGCCAGGGGGCTCGAAGGCTACACCTTC

J gene: TRBJ1-1
D gene: NA
V gene: TRBV7-6
clone size: NA
CDR3 protein: CASSTYAGMNTEAFF
CDR3 DNA: TGTGCCAGCAGCACCTATGCAGGGATGAACACTGAAGCTTTCTTT

J gene: TRBJ2-1
D gene: TRBD2
V gene: TRBV15
clone size: NA
CDR3 protein: CATSSFLAGGLFSYNEQFF
CDR3 DNA: TGTGCCACCAGCAGTTTTTTAGCGGGAGGGCTCTTCTCCTACAATGAGCAGTTCTTC

J gene: TRBJ2-1
D gene: TRBD2
V gene: TRBV24-1
clone size: NA
CDR3 protein: CAIGTSGPGGPYNEQFF
CDR3 DNA: TGTGCCATCGGGACTAGCGGCCCCGGGGGTCCCTACAATGAGCAGTTCTTC

J gene: TRBJ2-1
D gene: TRBD2
V gene: TRBV3-1
clone size: NA
CDR3 protein: CASSLKAGGEYNEQFF
CDR3 DNA: TGTGCCAGCAGCCTAAAAGCGGGGGGGGAGTACAATGAGCAGTTCTTC

J gene: TRBJ2-1
D gene: TRBD1
V gene: TRBV24-1
clone size: many
CDR3 protein: CATSGGPGQGNYNEQFF
CDR3 DNA: TGTGCCACCAGTGGGGGGCCAGGACAGGGGAATTACAATGAGCAGTTCTTC

J gene: TRBJ2-3
D gene: TRBD2
V gene: TRBV15
clone size: NA
CDR3 protein: CATSSSAAGGTYTQYF
CDR3 DNA: TGTGCCACCAGCAGCAGTGCGGCGGGAGGAACTTATACGCAGTATTTT

J gene: TRBJ2-7
D gene: TRBD2
V gene: TRBV5-1
clone size: once
CDR3 protein: CASSLGGTSTYEQYF
CDR3 DNA: TGCGCCAGCAGCTTGGGTGGGACTAGCACCTACGAGCAGTACTTC

J gene: TRBJ2-3
D gene: TRBD2
V gene: TRBV20-1
clone size: NA
CDR3 protein: CSARDLLAGRTDTQYF
CDR3 DNA: TGCAGTGCTAGAGATTTGCTAGCGGGGCGCACAGATACGCAGTATTTT

J gene: TRBJ1-6
D gene: NA
V gene: TRBV6-5
clone size: few
CDR3 protein: CASSYSGGHGSYNSPLHF
CDR3 DNA: TGTGCCAGCAGTTACTCAGGGGGACATGGATCCTATAATTCACCCCTCCACTTT

J gene: TRBJ1-4
D gene: NA
V gene: TRBV12-3/TRBV12-4
clone size: NA
CDR3 protein: CASSLVIGGTNEKLFF
CDR3 DNA: TGTGCCAGCAGTTTAGTCATAGGGGGGACTAATGAAAAACTGTTTTTT

J gene: TRBJ1-1
D gene: TRBD1
V gene: TRBV29-1
clone size: NA
CDR3 protein: CSVDLNRGATEAFF
CDR3 DNA: TGCAGCGTTGACCTTAACAGGGGAGCCACTGAAGCTTTCTTT

J gene: TRBJ2-3
D gene: NA
V gene: TRBV12-3/TRBV12-4
clone size: many
CDR3 protein: CASTGRGTDTQYF
CDR3 DNA: TGTGCCAGCACCGGAAGAGGTACAGATACGCAGTATTTT

J gene: TRBJ1-2
D gene: NA
V gene: TRBV6-5
clone size: few
CDR3 protein: CASSYSPVGYGYTF
CDR3 DNA: TGTGCCAGCAGTTACTCGCCGGTTGGGTATGGCTACACCTTC

J gene: TRBJ2-4
D gene: NA
V gene: TRBV6-1
clone size: once
CDR3 protein: CASRGAGAGEGNIQYF
CDR3 DNA: TGTGCCAGCAGGGGGGCGGGAGCCGGGGAGGGAAACATTCAGTACTTC

J gene: TRBJ1-6
D gene: NA
V gene: TRBV7-9
clone size: few
CDR3 protein: CASSLISWENLHF
CDR3 DNA: TGTGCCAGCAGCTTAATCTCCTGGGAAAACCTCCACTTT

J gene: TRBJ1-2
D gene: TRBD1
V gene: TRBV12-3/TRBV12-4
clone size: NA
CDR3 protein: CASSTPPGQTFYGYTF
CDR3 DNA: TGTGCCAGCAGTACGCCGCCGGGACAGACCTTCTATGGCTACACCTTC

J gene: TRBJ2-7
D gene: NA
V gene: TRBV20-1
clone size: few
CDR3 protein: CSAKGQTSSYEQYF
CDR3 DNA: TGCAGTGCTAAAGGCCAAACGAGCTCCTACGAGCAGTACTTC